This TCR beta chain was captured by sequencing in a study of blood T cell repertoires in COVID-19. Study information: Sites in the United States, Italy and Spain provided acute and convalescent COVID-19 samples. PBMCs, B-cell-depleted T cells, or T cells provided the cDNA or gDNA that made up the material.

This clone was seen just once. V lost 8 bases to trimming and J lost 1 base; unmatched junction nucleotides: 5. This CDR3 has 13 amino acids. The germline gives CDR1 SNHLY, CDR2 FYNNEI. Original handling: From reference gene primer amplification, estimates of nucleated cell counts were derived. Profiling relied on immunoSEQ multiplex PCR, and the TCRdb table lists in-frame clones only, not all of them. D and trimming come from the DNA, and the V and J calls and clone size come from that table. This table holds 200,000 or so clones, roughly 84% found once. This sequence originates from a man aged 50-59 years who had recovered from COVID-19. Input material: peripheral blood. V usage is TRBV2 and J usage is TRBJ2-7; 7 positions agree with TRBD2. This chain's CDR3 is CASAGDPSYEQYF. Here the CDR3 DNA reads TGTGCCAGCGCGGGGGACCCATCCTACGAGCAGTACTTC.